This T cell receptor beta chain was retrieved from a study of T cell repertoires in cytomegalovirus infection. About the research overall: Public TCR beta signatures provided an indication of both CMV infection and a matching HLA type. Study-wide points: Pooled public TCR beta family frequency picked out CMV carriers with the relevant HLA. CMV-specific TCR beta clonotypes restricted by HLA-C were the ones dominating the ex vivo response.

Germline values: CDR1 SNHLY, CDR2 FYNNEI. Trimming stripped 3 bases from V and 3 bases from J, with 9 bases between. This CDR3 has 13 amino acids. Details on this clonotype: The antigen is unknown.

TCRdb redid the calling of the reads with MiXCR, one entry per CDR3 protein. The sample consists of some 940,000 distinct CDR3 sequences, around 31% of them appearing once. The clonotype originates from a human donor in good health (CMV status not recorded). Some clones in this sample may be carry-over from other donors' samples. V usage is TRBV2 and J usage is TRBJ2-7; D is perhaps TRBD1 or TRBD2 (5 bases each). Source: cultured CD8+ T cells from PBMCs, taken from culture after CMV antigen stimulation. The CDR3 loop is CASSEGDRYEQYF. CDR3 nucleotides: TGTGCCAGCAGTGAGGGGGATCGCTACGAGCAGTACTTC.